This T cell receptor (beta chain) was identified during a study of fetal regulatory T cell absence and autoimmunity. Whole-study context: IPEX patients had exocrine pancreas autoimmunity without clinical diabetes.

Assay used: immunoSEQ multiplex PCR; TCRdb lists only in-frame clones, some missing. In the table there are 95,000 or so clones, around 72% of which are singletons. Worth noting for this clone: Its specificity is not known.

Broader study findings: Cord blood and pancreas showed broadly similar TRB gene family usage.

The sequence derives from a male donor with IPEX syndrome. The sequenced material came from pancreas tissue.

Here the CDR3 reads CASSAGVLIYTEAFF. DNA for the CDR3: TGTGCCAGCAGCGCAGGGGTATTGATTTACACTGAAGCTTTCTTT. J is TRBJ1-1 and V is TRBV7-9; tentatively, D is TRBD1 (6 bases). This CDR3 spans 15 amino acids. Germline CDR1 is SEHNR and CDR2 is FQNEAQ (reference sequence). Trimming removed 5 bases at V and 3 bases at J, with 16 bases between.